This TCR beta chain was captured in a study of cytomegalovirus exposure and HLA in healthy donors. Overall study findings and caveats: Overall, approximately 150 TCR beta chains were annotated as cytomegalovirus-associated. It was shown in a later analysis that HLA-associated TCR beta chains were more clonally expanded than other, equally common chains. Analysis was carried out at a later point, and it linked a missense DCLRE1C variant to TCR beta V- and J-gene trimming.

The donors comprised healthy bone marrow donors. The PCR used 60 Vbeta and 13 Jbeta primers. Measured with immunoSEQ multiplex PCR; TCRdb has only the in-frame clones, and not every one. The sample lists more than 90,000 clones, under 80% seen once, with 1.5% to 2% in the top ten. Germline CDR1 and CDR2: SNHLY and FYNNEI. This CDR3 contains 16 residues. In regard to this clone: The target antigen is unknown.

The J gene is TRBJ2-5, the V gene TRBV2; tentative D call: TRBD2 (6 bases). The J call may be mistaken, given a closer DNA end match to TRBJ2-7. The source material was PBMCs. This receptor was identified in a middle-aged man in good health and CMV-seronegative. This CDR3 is CASSRESGYGIYEQYF. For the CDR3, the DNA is TGTGCCAGCTCACGGGAGTCGGGCTATGGGATATACGAGCAGTACTTC.